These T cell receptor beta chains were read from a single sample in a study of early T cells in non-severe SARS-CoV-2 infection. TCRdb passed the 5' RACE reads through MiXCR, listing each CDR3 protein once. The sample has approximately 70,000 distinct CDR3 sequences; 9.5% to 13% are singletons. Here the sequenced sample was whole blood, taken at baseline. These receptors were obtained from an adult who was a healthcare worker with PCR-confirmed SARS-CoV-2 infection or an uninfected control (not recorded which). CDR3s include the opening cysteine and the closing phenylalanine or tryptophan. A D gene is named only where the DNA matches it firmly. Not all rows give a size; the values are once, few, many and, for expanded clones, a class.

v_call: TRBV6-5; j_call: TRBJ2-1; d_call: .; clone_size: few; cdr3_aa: CASSPGGLDEQFF; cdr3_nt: TGTGCCAGCAGTCCCGGGGGCCTAGATGAGCAGTTCTTC
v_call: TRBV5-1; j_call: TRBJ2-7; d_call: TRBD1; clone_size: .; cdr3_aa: CASSLGTGVGEQYF; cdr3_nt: TGCGCCAGCAGCTTGGGGACAGGGGTGGGCGAGCAGTACTTC
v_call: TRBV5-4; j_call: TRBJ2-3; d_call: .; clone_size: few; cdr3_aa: CASSLSTDTTTDTQYF; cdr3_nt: TGTGCCAGCAGCTTAAGTACAGACACAACCACAGATACGCAGTATTTT
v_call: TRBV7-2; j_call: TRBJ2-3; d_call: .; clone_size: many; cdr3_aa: CASSLRTHRRVTDTQYF; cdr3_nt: TGTGCCAGCAGCTTACGGACGCACAGGAGAGTCACAGATACGCAGTATTTT
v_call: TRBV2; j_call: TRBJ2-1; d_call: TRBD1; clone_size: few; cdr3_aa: CASIPGQGAYEQFF; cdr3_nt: TGTGCCAGCATTCCGGGACAGGGGGCTTATGAGCAGTTCTTC
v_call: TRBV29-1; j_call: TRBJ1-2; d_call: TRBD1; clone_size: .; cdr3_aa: CSVESQGAGYTF; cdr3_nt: TGCAGCGTTGAGTCACAGGGGGCGGGCTACACCTTC
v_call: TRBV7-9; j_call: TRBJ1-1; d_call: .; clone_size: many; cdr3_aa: CASSLVKRSTEAFF; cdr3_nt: TGTGCCAGCAGCTTAGTTAAACGGAGCACTGAAGCTTTCTTT
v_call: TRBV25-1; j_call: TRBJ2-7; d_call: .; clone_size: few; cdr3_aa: CASSEYPAYEQYF; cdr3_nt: TGTGCCAGCAGTGAATATCCCGCCTACGAGCAATACTTC
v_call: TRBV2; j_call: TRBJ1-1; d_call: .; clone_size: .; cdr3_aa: CAGRGLDTEAFF; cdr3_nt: TGTGCCGGCAGGGGATTGGACACTGAAGCTTTCTTT
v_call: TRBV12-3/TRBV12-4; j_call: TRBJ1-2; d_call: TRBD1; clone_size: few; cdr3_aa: CASGPPDRARHTF; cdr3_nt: TGTGCCAGCGGCCCCCCTGACAGGGCACGGCACACCTTC
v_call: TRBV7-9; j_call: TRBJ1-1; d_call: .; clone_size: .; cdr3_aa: CASSLVGLNTEAFF; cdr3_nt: TGTGCCAGCAGCTTAGTAGGCCTGAACACTGAAGCTTTCTTT
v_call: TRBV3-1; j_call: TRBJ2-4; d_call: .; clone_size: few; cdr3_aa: CASSQDSWTVSKNIQYF; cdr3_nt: TGTGCCAGCAGCCAAGATTCCTGGACAGTCAGCAAAAACATTCAGTACTTC
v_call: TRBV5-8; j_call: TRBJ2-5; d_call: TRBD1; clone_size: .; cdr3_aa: CASSLSGGETQYF; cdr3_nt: TGTGCCAGCAGCTTGTCAGGGGGAGAGACCCAGTACTTC
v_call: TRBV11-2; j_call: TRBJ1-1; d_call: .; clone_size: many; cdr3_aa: CASTQRGGMVNTEAFF; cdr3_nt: TGTGCCAGCACCCAGAGGGGGGGGATGGTGAACACTGAAGCTTTCTTT
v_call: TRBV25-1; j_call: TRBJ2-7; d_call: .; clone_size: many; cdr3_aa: CASSDGRVLQTEQYF; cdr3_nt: TGTGCCAGCAGTGATGGTCGGGTGTTACAGACCGAGCAGTACTTC
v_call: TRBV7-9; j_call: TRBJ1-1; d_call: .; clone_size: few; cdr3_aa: CASSEGLDTEAFF; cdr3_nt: TGTGCCAGCAGCGAAGGCCTAGACACTGAAGCTTTCTTT
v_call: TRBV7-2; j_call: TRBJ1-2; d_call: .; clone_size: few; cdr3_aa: CASSSPGGPKGYTF; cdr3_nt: TGTGCCAGCAGCTCCCCCGGGGGGCCCAAAGGCTACACCTTC
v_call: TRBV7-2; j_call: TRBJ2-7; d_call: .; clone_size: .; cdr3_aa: CASSSSLVQYF; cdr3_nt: TGTGCCAGCAGCTCAAGTCTGGTGCAGTACTTC
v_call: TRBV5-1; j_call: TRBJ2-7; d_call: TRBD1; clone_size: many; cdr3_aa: CASSLEGAVIEQYF; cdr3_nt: TGCGCCAGCAGCTTGGAGGGGGCAGTCATCGAGCAGTACTTC
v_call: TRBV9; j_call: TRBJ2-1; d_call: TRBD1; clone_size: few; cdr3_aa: CASSVVGDRDNEQFF; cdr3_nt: TGTGCCAGCAGCGTAGTAGGGGACAGGGACAATGAGCAGTTCTTC
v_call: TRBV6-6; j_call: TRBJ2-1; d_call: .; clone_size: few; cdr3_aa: CASSTNVGSLYNEQFF; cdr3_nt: TGTGCCAGCAGTACCAATGTCGGGTCCCTCTACAATGAGCAGTTCTTC
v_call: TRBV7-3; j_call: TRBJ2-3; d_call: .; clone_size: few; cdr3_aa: CASSLTPAVLATQYF; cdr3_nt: TGTGCCAGCAGCTTAACCCCGGCCGTATTGGCTACGCAGTATTTT
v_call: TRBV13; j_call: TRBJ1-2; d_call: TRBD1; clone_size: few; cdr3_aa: CASRKQGYGYTF; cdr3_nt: TGTGCCAGCAGAAAACAGGGGTATGGCTACACCTTC
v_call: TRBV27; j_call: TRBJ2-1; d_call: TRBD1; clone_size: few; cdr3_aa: CASTPGTGGRNEQFF; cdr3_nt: TGTGCCAGCACACCTGGGACAGGGGGCCGGAATGAGCAGTTCTTC
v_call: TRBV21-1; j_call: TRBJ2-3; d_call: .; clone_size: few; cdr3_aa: CASIEAPGDTQYF; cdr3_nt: TGTGCCAGCATCGAGGCCCCCGGGGATACGCAGTATTTT
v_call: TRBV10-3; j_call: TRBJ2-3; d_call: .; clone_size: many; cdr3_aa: CAISDFRDTQYF; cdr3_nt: TGTGCCATCAGTGACTTCAGAGATACGCAGTATTTT
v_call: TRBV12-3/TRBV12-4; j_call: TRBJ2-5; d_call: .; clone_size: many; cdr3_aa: CASSSPDRGQETQYF; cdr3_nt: TGTGCCAGCAGTTCCCCGGATAGGGGGCAAGAGACCCAGTACTTC
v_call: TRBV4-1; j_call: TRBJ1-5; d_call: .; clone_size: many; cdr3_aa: CASSQDWPSGQPQHF; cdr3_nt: TGCGCCAGCAGCCAAGATTGGCCCTCAGGTCAGCCCCAGCATTTT
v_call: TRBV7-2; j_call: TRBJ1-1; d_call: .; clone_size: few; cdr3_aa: CASSLIPDPKGAFF; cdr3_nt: TGTGCCAGCAGCTTAATCCCTGACCCAAAGGGAGCTTTCTTT
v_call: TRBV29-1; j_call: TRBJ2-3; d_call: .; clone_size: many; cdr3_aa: CSVELGGTDTQYF; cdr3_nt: TGCAGCGTTGAATTGGGGGGCACAGATACGCAGTATTTT
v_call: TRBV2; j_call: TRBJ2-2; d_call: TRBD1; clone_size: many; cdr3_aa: CASRGQGTTTGELFF; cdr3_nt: TGTGCCAGCCGGGGACAGGGGACGACCACCGGGGAGCTGTTTTTT
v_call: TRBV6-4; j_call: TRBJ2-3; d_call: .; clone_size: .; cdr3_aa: CASRTGGPDTQYF; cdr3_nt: TGTGCCAGCCGAACGGGGGGCCCAGATACGCAGTATTTT
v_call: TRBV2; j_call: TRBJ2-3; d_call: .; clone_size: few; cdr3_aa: CASSERVTDTQYF; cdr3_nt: TGTGCCAGCAGTGAAAGGGTTACAGATACGCAGTATTTT
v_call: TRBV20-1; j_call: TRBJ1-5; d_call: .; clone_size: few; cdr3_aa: CSAILGQTNQPQHF; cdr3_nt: TGCAGTGCCATCCTCGGACAGACAAATCAGCCCCAGCATTTT
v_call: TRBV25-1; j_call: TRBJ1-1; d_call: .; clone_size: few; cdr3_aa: CASSDGDTEAFF; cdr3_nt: TGTGCCAGCAGTGATGGGGACACTGAAGCTTTCTTT
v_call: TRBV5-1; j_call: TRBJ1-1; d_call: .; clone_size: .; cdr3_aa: CASSLDGRSAFF; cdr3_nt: TGCGCCAGCAGCTTGGACGGCCGGTCAGCTTTCTTT
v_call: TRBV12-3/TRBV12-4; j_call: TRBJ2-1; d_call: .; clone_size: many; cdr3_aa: CASSLGRATYNEQFF; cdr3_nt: TGTGCCAGCAGTTTGGGACGTGCTACCTACAATGAGCAGTTCTTC
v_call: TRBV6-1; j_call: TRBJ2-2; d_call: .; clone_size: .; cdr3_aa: CASSAHNTGELFF; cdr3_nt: TGTGCCAGCAGTGCGCATAACACCGGGGAGCTGTTTTTT
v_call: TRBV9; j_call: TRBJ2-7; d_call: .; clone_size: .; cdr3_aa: CASSLTPGEQYF; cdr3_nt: TGTGCCAGCAGCCTCACCCCGGGCGAGCAGTACTTC
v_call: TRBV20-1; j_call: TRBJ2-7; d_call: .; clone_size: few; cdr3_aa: CSASDYSTRQYF; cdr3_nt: TGCAGTGCGTCGGACTATTCTACGAGGCAGTACTTC
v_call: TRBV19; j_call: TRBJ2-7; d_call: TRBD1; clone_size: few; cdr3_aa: CASSISRQGSSEQYF; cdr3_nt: TGTGCCAGTAGTATCTCGCGACAGGGATCAAGCGAGCAGTACTTC
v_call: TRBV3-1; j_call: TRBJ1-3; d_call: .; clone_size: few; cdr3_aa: CASSQTSGTIYF; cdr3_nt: TGTGCCAGCAGCCAGACCAGTGGGACCATATATTTT
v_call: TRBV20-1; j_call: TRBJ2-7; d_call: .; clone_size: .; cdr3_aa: CSARGSWGEQYF; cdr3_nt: TGCAGTGCTAGAGGGTCATGGGGCGAGCAGTACTTC
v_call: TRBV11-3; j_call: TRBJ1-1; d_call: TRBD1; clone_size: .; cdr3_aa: CASTRSGTGEAFF; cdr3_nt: TGTGCCAGCACCAGAAGCGGGACAGGTGAAGCTTTCTTT
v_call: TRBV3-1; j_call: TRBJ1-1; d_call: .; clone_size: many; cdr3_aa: CASSQMGWQEAFF; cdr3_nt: TGTGCCAGCAGCCAAATGGGGTGGCAGGAAGCTTTCTTT
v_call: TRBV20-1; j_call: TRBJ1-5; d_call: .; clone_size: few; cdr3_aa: CSARGSNQPQHF; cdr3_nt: TGCAGTGCCCGAGGGAGCAATCAGCCCCAGCATTTT
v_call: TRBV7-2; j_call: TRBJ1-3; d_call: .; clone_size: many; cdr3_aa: CASSFAGGSSGNTIYF; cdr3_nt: TGTGCCAGCAGCTTTGCGGGTGGGAGCTCTGGAAACACCATATATTTT
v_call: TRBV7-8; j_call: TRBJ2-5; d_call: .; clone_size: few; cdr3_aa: CASSLGPAETQYF; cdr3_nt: TGTGCCAGCAGCTTGGGGCCGGCGGAGACCCAGTACTTC
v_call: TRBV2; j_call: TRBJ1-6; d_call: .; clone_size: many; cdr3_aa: CATTGETDSPLHF; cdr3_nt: TGTGCCACCACGGGGGAGACCGATTCACCCCTCCACTTT
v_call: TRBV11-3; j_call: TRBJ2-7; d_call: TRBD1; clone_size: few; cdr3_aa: CASSLARTGPPYEQYF; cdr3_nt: TGTGCCAGCAGCTTAGCCCGGACAGGGCCCCCCTACGAGCAGTACTTC
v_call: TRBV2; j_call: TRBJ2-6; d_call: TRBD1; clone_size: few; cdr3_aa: CASRGPGQGARSGANVLTF; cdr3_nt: TGTGCCAGCAGAGGTCCCGGACAGGGGGCGCGGTCTGGGGCCAACGTCCTGACTTTC
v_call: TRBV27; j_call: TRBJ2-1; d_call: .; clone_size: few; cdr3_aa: CASSARTGAYNEQFF; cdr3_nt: TGTGCCAGCAGTGCTCGCACAGGAGCCTACAATGAGCAGTTCTTC
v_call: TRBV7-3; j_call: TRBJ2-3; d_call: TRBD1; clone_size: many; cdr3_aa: CASSFEGASTDTQYF; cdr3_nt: TGTGCCAGCAGCTTTGAGGGGGCGAGCACAGATACGCAGTATTTT
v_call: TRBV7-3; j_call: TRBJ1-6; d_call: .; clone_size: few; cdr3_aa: CASRTENSPLHF; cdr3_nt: TGTGCCAGCAGGACGGAGAATTCACCCCTCCACTTT
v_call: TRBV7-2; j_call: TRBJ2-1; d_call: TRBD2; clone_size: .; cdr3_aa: CASSLVLAVREQFF; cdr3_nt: TGTGCCAGCAGCTTAGTACTAGCGGTCAGAGAGCAGTTCTTC
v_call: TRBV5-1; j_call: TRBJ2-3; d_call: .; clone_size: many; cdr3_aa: CASSLAAAGDTQYF; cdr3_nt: TGCGCCAGCAGCTTGGCCGCTGCAGGAGATACGCAGTATTTT
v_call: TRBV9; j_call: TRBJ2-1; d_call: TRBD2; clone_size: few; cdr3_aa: CASSVGTSGDEQFF; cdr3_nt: TGTGCCAGCAGCGTAGGGACTAGCGGGGATGAGCAGTTCTTC
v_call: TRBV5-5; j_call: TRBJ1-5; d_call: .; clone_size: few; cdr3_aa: CASSLIGTTSNQPQHF; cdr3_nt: TGTGCCAGCAGCTTGATTGGGACGACCAGCAATCAGCCCCAGCATTTT
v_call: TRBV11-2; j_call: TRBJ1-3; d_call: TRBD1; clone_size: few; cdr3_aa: CASSSRTGPIVGGNTIYF; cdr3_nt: TGTGCCAGCAGCTCCCGGACAGGGCCGATCGTAGGGGGAAACACCATATATTTT